This T cell receptor beta chain was identified during a study of T cell responses to AZD1222 COVID-19 vaccine. Findings and limits, study-wide: The donor group comprised mostly white British people and more females; the analysis possibly underestimated clonal diversity.

Points on this clone: Its antigen is not known.

Repertoires were generated with immunoSEQ multiplex PCR, while TCRdb's copy carries only in-frame clones and drops some. This sample has more than 250,000 clones; approximately 95% occur once, and the top ten carry 0.5% to 0.7%. Trimming took 4 bases from V and 1 from J, leaving 13 bases between them. This CDR3 is built from 16 residues. The germline V gene encodes CDR1 MDHEN and CDR2 SYDVKM. The material was peripheral blood, obtained on day 0 of AZD1222 vaccination. The rearrangement links TRBV28 to TRBJ2-2; the D gene is possibly TRBD1 (6 bases). The receptor's source is an adult in good health. CDR3 sequence reads: CASSSPRTENTGELFF. DNA of the CDR3: TGTGCCAGCAGTTCTCCACGGACAGAGAACACCGGGGAGCTGTTTTTT.